The present T cell receptor (beta chain) was sequenced within a study of CD8+ T cells in alopecia areata. RNA, once extracted, was reverse transcribed into cDNA for use as the sequencing template. The table came from immunoSEQ multiplex PCR; TCRdb's copy has only in-frame clones and leaves some out. The sample records some 170,000 clones, approximately 65% being singletons. The ends were cut back, 0 bases at V and 3 bases at J, with 1 base in the middle. The CDR3 loop spans 11 amino acids. The germline gives CDR1 SQVTM, CDR2 ANQGSEA. This clone was observed a handful of times. The chain couples TRBV29-1 to TRBJ2-3; D unclear. This receptor was obtained from a human donor with alopecia areata. Specimen: CD8+ T cells sorted from blood, collected at week 0. In DNA, the CDR3 is TGCAGCGTTGAAGAGACAGATACGCAGTATTTT. It yields the protein CSVEETDTQYF.